This paragraph covers one T cell receptor (beta chain) sequence. What it binds is unknown. CDR3 length: 14 residues. The sample comes from a study of CXCR3-negative and CXCR3-positive naive CD8 T cells. Study-wide context: Per library, roughly 1.6 +/- 0.3 million reads; some 140 million TRB reads overall.

It was by 5' RACE with UMI labels that the TRB cDNA libraries were prepared. One entry per CDR3 protein, without DNA, is what TCRdb gives after re-calling the 5' RACE reads. The sample's table shows nearly 90,000 distinct CDR3 sequences. Study results and limitations: Naive CXCR3-negative cells resembled naive CXCR3-positive cells in TRBV-TRBJ usage; memory cells differed. Memory CD8+ T cell repertoires were far less diverse than both naive subsets. Naive cells that were CXCR3-positive had more hydrophobic TRB CDR3s (compared with CXCR3-negative naive cells).

Identification of naive CD8+ T cells rested on CD45RO-CCR7+CD27+CD95- status. The chain carries TRBV21-1 and TRBJ2-1; the TRBD2 assignment by TCRdb is unverifiable without DNA. TRBV21-1 is flagged as a pseudogene. The material sequenced was naive CXCR3+ CD8+ T cells from blood. Subset given: CD45RO-CCR7+CD27+CD95- naive CD8+ T cells expressing CXCR3 (TNR3+). The TCR comes from a human donor in good health. Some clones in this sample may be carry-over from other donors' samples. The CDR3 spells CASRKAGGPDEQFF.